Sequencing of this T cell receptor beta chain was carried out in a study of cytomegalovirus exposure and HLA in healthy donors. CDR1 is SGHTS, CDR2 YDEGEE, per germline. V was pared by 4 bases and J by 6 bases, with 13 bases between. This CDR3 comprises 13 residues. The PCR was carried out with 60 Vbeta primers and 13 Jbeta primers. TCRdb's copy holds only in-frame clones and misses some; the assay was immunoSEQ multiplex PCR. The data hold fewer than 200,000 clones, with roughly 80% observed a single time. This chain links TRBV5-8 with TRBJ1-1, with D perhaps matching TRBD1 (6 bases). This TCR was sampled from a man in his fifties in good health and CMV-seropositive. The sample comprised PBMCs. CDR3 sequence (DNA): TGTGCCAGCAGCCCACAGGGTAAGGCTGAAGCTTTCTTT. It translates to CASSPQGKAEAFF.